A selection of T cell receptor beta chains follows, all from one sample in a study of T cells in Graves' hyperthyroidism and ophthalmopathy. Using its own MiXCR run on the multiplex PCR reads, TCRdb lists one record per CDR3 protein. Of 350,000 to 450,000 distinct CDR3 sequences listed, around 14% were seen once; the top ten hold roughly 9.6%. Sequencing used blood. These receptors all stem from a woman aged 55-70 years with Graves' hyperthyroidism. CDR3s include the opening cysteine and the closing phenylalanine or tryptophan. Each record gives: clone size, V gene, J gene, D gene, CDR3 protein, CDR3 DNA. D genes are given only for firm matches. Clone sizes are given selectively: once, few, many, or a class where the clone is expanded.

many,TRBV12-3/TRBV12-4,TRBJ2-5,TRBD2,CASSRYGLAGQETQYF,TGTGCCAGCAGCCGCTACGGACTAGCGGGACAGGAGACCCAGTACTTC
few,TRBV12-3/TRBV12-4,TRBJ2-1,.,CASASIRGEQFF,TGTGCCAGCGCCAGTATCCGGGGTGAGCAGTTCTTC
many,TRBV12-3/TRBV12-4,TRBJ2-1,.,CASSFGTEYNEQFF,TGTGCCAGCAGTTTCGGGACGGAGTACAATGAGCAGTTCTTC
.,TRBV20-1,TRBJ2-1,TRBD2,CSAGGGLANEQFF,TGCAGTGCTGGAGGGGGACTAGCTAATGAGCAGTTCTTC
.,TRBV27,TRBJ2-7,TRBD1,CASSWGQSSYEQYF,TGTGCCAGCAGTTGGGGACAGAGCTCCTACGAGCAGTACTTC
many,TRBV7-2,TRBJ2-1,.,CASSPGLSNEQFF,TGTGCCAGCAGCCCGGGCCTTTCAAATGAGCAGTTCTTC
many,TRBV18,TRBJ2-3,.,CASSRGQATDTQYF,TGTGCCAGCTCACGAGGGCAGGCCACAGATACGCAGTATTTT
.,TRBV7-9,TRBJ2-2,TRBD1,CASSRGTGGTGELFF,TGTGCCAGCAGCCGTGGGACAGGGGGCACCGGGGAGCTGTTTTTT
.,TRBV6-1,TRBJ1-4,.,CASSQGPVEKLFF,TGTGCCAGCAGTCAGGGTCCGGTTGAAAAACTGTTTTTT
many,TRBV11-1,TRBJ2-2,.,CASSSPPGTTNTGELFF,TGTGCCAGCAGCTCGCCCCCCGGGACAACGAACACCGGGGAGCTGTTTTTT
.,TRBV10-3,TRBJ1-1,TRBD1,CAIRGQATNTEAFF,TGTGCCATCAGGGGACAGGCTACGAACACTGAAGCTTTCTTT
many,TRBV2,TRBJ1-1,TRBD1,CASSRGPEAFF,TGTGCCAGCAGCAGGGGGCCTGAAGCTTTCTTT
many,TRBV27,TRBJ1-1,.,CASRGTSNTEAFF,TGTGCCAGCAGGGGGACATCGAACACTGAAGCTTTCTTT
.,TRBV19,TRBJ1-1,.,CASRWRGLMNTEAFF,TGTGCCAGTAGGTGGAGGGGTCTTATGAACACTGAAGCTTTCTTT
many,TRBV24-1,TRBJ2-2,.,CATSDRTVNTGELFF,TGTGCCACCAGTGACCGGACAGTCAACACCGGGGAGCTGTTTTTT
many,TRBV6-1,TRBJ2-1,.,CASRDGSSYNEQFF,TGTGCCAGCAGGGACGGAAGCTCCTACAATGAGCAGTTCTTC
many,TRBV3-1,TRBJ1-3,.,CASSRGDTIYF,TGTGCCAGCAGCCGGGGAGACACCATATATTTT
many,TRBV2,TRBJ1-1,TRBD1,CASRPGQGRPSIMNTEAFF,TGTGCCAGCAGACCGGGACAGGGCCGACCTTCTATTATGAACACTGAAGCTTTCTTT
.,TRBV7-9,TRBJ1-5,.,CATGPYSQPQHF,TGTGCCACAGGACCCTACTCTCAGCCCCAGCATTTT
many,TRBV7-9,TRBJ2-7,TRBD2,CASSFEGTSGSTGPGEQYF,TGTGCCAGCAGCTTTGAAGGGACTAGCGGGAGTACGGGGCCGGGGGAGCAGTACTTC
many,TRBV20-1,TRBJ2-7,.,CSAFRGQGREQYF,TGCAGTGCTTTCCGGGGGCAGGGGCGGGAGCAGTACTTC
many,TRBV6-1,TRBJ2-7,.,CASSTYGDREQYF,TGTGCCAGCAGCACCTATGGGGACCGCGAGCAGTACTTC
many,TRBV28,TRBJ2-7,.,CASSFMGYEQYF,TGTGCCAGCAGTTTCATGGGATACGAGCAGTACTTC
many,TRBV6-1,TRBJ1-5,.,CASSRGARSNQPQHF,TGTGCCAGCAGTCGAGGGGCCAGGAGCAATCAGCCCCAGCATTTT
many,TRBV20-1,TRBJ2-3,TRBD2,CSARVPSGRGTDTQYF,TGCAGTGCTAGAGTCCCTAGCGGGAGGGGCACAGATACGCAGTATTTT
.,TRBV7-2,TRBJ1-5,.,CASSPSTYSNQPQHF,TGTGCCAGCAGCCCCTCCACATATAGCAATCAGCCCCAGCATTTT
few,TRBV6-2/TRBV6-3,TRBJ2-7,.,CASSYYESSSYEQYF,TGTGCCAGCAGTTACTACGAGTCGAGCTCCTACGAGCAGTACTTC
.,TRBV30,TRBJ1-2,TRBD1,CAWGGGQVDRYTF,TGTGCCTGGGGAGGCGGACAGGTGGACCGTTACACCTTC
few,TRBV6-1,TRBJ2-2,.,CASRAGELFF,TGTGCCAGTAGGGCCGGGGAGCTGTTTTTT
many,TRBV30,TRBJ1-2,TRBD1,CAWSVGQGGYTF,TGTGCCTGGAGTGTAGGACAGGGTGGCTACACCTTC
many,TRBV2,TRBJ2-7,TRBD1,CASRDGDRGEQYF,TGTGCCAGCAGGGACGGAGACAGGGGCGAGCAGTACTTC
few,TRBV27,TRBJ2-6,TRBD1,CASSTGGGGANVLTF,TGTGCCAGCAGTACAGGGGGCGGTGGGGCCAACGTCCTGACTTTC
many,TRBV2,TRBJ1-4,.,CASSVRNEKLFF,TGTGCCAGCAGTGTGAGGAATGAAAAACTGTTTTTT
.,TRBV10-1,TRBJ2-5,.,CASSDPGMGETQYF,TGCGCCAGCAGTGACCCCGGGATGGGGGAGACCCAGTACTTC
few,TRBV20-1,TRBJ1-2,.,CSAPTVGYGYTF,TGCAGTGCTCCTACCGTGGGATATGGCTACACCTTC
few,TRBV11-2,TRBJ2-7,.,CASSRTGRLITDRDEQYF,TGTGCCAGCAGCCGCACCGGCCGACTAATCACCGATAGGGACGAGCAGTACTTC
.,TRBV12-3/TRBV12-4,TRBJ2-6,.,CASSSLGGSGANVLTF,TGTGCCAGCAGTTCCCTGGGGGGCTCTGGGGCCAACGTCCTGACTTTC
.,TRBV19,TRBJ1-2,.,CASSISILGRDGYTF,TGTGCCAGTAGTATTAGTATTTTGGGACGAGATGGCTACACCTTC
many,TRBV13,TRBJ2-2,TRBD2,CASSLRPTSGTGELFF,TGTGCCAGCAGCTTAAGACCCACTAGCGGCACCGGGGAGCTGTTTTTT
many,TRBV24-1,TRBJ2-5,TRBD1,CATSDSLTGSQETQYF,TGTGCCACCAGTGATTCGCTGACAGGGAGCCAAGAGACCCAGTACTTC
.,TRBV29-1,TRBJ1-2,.,CSALARASYGYTF,TGCAGCGCCCTAGCGCGGGCCAGCTATGGCTACACCTTC
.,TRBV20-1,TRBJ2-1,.,CSARQSRDLNEQFF,TGCAGTGCTAGACAAAGTAGAGACCTCAATGAGCAGTTCTTC
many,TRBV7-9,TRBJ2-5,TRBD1,CASSSTGKETQYF,TGTGCCAGCAGCTCGACAGGGAAAGAGACCCAGTACTTC
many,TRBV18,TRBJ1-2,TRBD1,CASSPPGQGDYGYTF,TGTGCCAGCTCACCACCGGGACAGGGAGACTATGGCTACACCTTC
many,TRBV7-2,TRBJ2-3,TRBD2,CASSSGRTSGTDTQYF,TGTGCCAGCAGCTCCGGCCGGACTAGCGGCACAGATACGCAGTATTTT
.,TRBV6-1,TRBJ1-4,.,CASSLRAGESNEKLFF,TGTGCCAGCAGTCTCAGGGCGGGGGAATCTAATGAAAAACTGTTTTTT